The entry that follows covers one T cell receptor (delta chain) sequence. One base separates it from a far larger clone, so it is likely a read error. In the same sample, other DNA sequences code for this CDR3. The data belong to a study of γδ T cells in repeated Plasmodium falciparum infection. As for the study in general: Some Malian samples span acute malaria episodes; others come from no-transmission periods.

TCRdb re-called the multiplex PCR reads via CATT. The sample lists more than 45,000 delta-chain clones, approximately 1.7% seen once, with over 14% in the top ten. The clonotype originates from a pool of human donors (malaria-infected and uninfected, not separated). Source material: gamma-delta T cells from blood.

Here the CDR3 DNA reads TGCGCTCTTGGGGAACTAAGTTCCTACAAGAGGGGGATACTGGGCGGTTCCACCGATAAACTCATCTTT. This translates into CALGELSSYKRGILGGSTDKLIF. The chain combines TRDV1 with TRDJ1; TRDD3 matches at 9 bases. The J gene, left out of TCRdb, was set here by checking the DNA against germline. The CDR3 loop spans 23 amino acids. The germline gives CDR1 TSWWSYY, CDR2 QGS.